This T cell receptor beta chain originates from a study of long-term antiretroviral therapy in people with HIV. Each contributor possessed a minimum of one pre-ART and a minimum of two post-ART PBMC samples. Overall study results and limits: Pre-ART expanded TRB clones stayed dominant throughout, though often decreasing after ART. Diversity measured after ART increased yet remained under transplant donor controls.

Trimming shortened V by 0 bases and J by 8 bases, and 11 bases separated the two germline ends. The CDR3 is made up of 15 amino acids. CDR1 LNHDA and CDR2 SQIVND come from the germline V gene (reference sequence). The assay used was immunoSEQ (version v3.0), run at survey level. The repertoire was sequenced with immunoSEQ multiplex PCR; TCRdb's copy has only in-frame clones and lacks some. This sample carries about 29,000 clones, about three quarters of them seen once, and the ten largest clones take 9.3%. Comment on this clone: Its specificity is unknown.

The specimen comprised unsorted PBMCs, sampled 1.5 years before starting antiretroviral therapy. This sequence originates from a man between 18 and 29 years old with HIV. The chain combines TRBV19 with TRBJ2-6, with D perhaps matching TRBD1 (6 bases). CDR3 residues: CASSIDHRATNVLTF. The CDR3 DNA follows: TGTGCCAGTAGTATAGACCACAGGGCGACCAACGTCCTGACTTTC.